This passage covers 29 T cell receptor beta chains from one sample sequenced in a study of shared clonotypes between healthy human individuals. Libraries were prepared by immunoSEQ multiplex PCR; TCRdb keeps only in-frame clonotypes and omits some of them. The sample lists about 500,000 clones, around 77% occurring once. Sequencing was performed on PBMCs. The receptors stem from a middle-aged woman in good health. Some clones in this sample may be carry-over from other donors' samples.

The chain joins TRBV11-2 to TRBJ2-7; D gene ambiguous. Between the trimmed V and J ends, which lost 5 bases and 7 bases, there was a span of 12 bases. CDR3 length equals 12 residues. CDR1 is SGHAT and CDR2 is FQNNGV in the germline V gene. This chain's CDR3 is CASSADAREQYF. The CDR3 region has the DNA TGTGCCAGCAGCGCGGACGCTCGGGAGCAGTACTTC.

The rearrangement joins TRBV18 to TRBJ2-3; D not certain. Germline lookup yields CDR1 KGHSH and CDR2 LQKENI. The V end was cut by 5 bases, the J end by 1 base, with 7 bases between. The CDR3 length is 13 residues. CDR3 DNA: TGTGCCAGCTCAGGGGTTCGCACAGATACGCAGTATTTT. Protein product: CASSGVRTDTQYF.

Turning to this clone: It differs at one base from a far larger clone, so likely a read error. No DNA is shown, since the ends of the CDR3 on it are uncertain; the CDR3 is the one TCRdb lists. The CDR3 spells CSVARGTEASF. The chain joins TRBV29-1 to TRBJ1-1. CDR1 is SQVTM, CDR2 ANQGSEA, per germline. The CDR3 is made up of 11 amino acids, end residues included.

This clone showed up just a few times. Other DNA sequences in this sample translate to the same CDR3. The chain couples TRBV9 to TRBJ2-7; D might be TRBD1 (6 bases). The CDR3 is made up of 15 amino acids. CDR1 and CDR2 from the germline V gene are SGDLS and YYNGEE. V lost 0 bases and J lost 3, with 13 bases in between. CDR3 DNA sequence: TGTGCCAGCAGCGTAGGGGGCAGGACAGACTACGAGCAGTACTTC. Protein: CASSVGGRTDYEQYF.

For the CDR3, the DNA is TGTGCCAGCAGCTTAGGAGGGACTAACGGCGGGGAGCTGTTTTTT. Translating it yields CASSLGGTNGGELFF. The chain recombines TRBV7-6 with TRBJ2-2; 7 nucleotides agree with TRBD2. Germline CDR1 is SGHVS and CDR2 is FNYEAQ. The CDR3 is 15 amino acids. With 1 base clipped from V and 7 bases from J, the junction kept 6 bases outside the gene matches.

This sequence joins TRBV28 and TRBJ2-3, with D perhaps TRBD2 (5 bases). V was cut by 3 bases and J by 1 base, with 8 bases left in between. The CDR3 extends over 14 amino acids. Germline V CDR1 and CDR2: MDHEN, SYDVKM. In DNA form, the CDR3 reads TGTGCCAGCAGTTTGCTTAGCGGCACAGATACGCAGTATTTT. It translates to CASSLLSGTDTQYF.

In the case of this clone: This may come from a read error, since a much larger clone is one base off. The rearrangement uses TRBV25-1 and TRBJ1-1, with D perhaps TRBD1 (6 bases). Germline V CDR1 and CDR2: MGHDK, SYGVNS. The CDR3 is made up of 13 amino acids. V was cut by 5 bases and J by 4 bases, with 11 bases left in between. The CDR3 DNA reads as TGTGCCAGCAGTCTACAGGGAGGCACTGAAGCTTTCTTT. It yields the protein CASSLQGGTEAFF.

Comments on this clone: Other DNA sequences in the sample encode the same CDR3. V usage is TRBV5-6 and J usage is TRBJ2-7, with D perhaps TRBD1 (5 bases). The CDR3 extends over 14 amino acids. V was cut by 4 bases and J by 5 bases, with 16 bases left in between. Germline V lookup: CDR1 SGHDT, CDR2 YYEEEE. The CDR3 DNA follows: TGTGCCAGCAGCAGGGGTCCTGTTGAGGACGAGCAGTACTTC. Its protein product is CASSRGPVEDEQYF.

The sample holds many counts of this clone. V and J are TRBV28 and TRBJ2-5; TRBD2 matches at 11 bases. CDR3 length: 18 residues. Per germline, CDR1 MDHEN and CDR2 SYDVKM. Trimming removed 3 bases from V and 5 bases from J; junction bases left unmatched: 14. The CDR3 region has the DNA TGTGCCAGCAGTTTGGGCTTAAAAAGACTAGCGGGGAGGGAGACCCAGTACTTC. Protein sequence: CASSLGLKRLAGRETQYF.

This chain joins TRBV18 and TRBJ1-1; D is possibly TRBD1 (5 bases). The CDR3 is made up of 17 amino acids. The V and J ends lost 0 bases and 4 bases respectively, with 18 bases between them. From germline, CDR1 is KGHSH and CDR2 LQKENI. CDR3 region: CASSPPNSVNGGTEAFF. CDR3 coding DNA: TGTGCCAGCTCACCACCGAATTCGGTTAACGGGGGCACTGAAGCTTTCTTT. The complete variable domain, with remaining parts taken from reference TRBV18 and TRBJ1-1, reads NAGVMQNPRHLVRRRGQEARLRCSPMKGHSHVYWYRQLPEEGLKFMVYLQKENIIDESGMPKERFSAEFPKEGPSILRIQQVVRGDSAAYFCASSPPNSVNGGTEAFFGQGTRLTVV.

A single count supports this clone. This likely came from a read error, as a far larger clone is one base away. This sample includes further DNA sequences coding for the same CDR3. The genes are TRBV7-9 and TRBJ1-5; D possibly corresponds to TRBD1 (5 bases). CDR1 is SEHNR and CDR2 is FQNEAQ in the germline V gene (reference sequence). The length of the CDR3 is 13 residues. V lost 2 bases and J 5 bases, leaving 7 bases between the germline ends. This chain's CDR3 is CASSLQGDQPQHF. CDR3 coding DNA: TGTGCCAGCAGCTTACAGGGAGATCAGCCCCAGCATTTT.

Only one count was recorded for this clone. This chain links TRBV28 with TRBJ1-2; D possibly corresponds to TRBD1 (5 bases). V was pared by 11 bases and J by 5 bases, with 24 bases between. Germline-derived CDR1 and CDR2 are MDHEN and SYDVKM. The CDR3 has 15 residues. DNA for the CDR3: TGTGCCTCCGGGCGGGGGTCGGTGGCTAGGTATGGCTACACCTTC. It codes for CASGRGSVARYGYTF.

This sequence joins TRBV23-1 and TRBJ2-3; the D gene could be TRBD1 or TRBD2 (5 bases each). TRBV23-1 is sorted into the ORF group, with uncertain function. This CDR3 contains 16 residues. V was clipped by 7 bases and J by 2 bases, with 19 bases between them. CDR3 DNA sequence: TGCGCCAGCAACCGGATTAAGGGACCTTACACAGATACGCAGTATTTT. Amino acid sequence: CASNRIKGPYTDTQYF.

V usage is TRBV9 and J usage is TRBJ1-3; D uncertain. CDR3 size: 18 residues. CDR1 and CDR2 from the germline V gene are SGDLS and YYNGEE. V shed 0 bases and J shed 1 base, with 17 bases lying between them. The CDR3 protein is CASSVVQPTRGSGNTIYF. The CDR3 coding sequence is TGTGCCAGCAGCGTAGTCCAACCCACCCGTGGATCTGGAAACACCATATATTTT.

This chain joins TRBV28 and TRBJ2-1, with 8 nucleotides matching TRBD1. The germline CDR1 and CDR2 sequences are MDHEN and SYDVKM. Losses at the gene ends were 3 bases for V and 9 bases for J; bases not matched to a gene: 7. This CDR3 region has 14 residues. The CDR3 loop reads CASSFVDRGLEQFF. In nucleotides, the CDR3 is TGTGCCAGCAGTTTTGTAGACAGGGGCCTTGAGCAGTTCTTC.

This clone came up a few times. The chain combines TRBV28 with TRBJ2-7, with TRBD2 as a possible D gene (6 bases). Germline assignment: CDR1 MDHEN and CDR2 SYDVKM. V dropped 7 bases and J dropped 5 bases, with 15 bases sitting between them. The CDR3 is 13 amino acids. CDR3 sequence: CASTRRGYHEQYF. The CDR3 DNA reads TGTGCCAGCACCCGGCGGGGCTACCACGAGCAGTACTTC.

This chain joins TRBV6-5 and TRBJ2-7, with TRBD1 as a possible D gene (6 bases). V lost 2 bases, J lost 3 bases, and 11 bases lay in between. The CDR3 spans 14 residues. Germline assignment: CDR1 MNHEY and CDR2 SVGAGI. The CDR3 DNA is TGTGCCAGCAGTTACCGCCTCAGGGGCTACGAGCAGTACTTC. Protein: CASSYRLRGYEQYF.

The chain links TRBV30 to TRBJ1-1; D is possibly TRBD1 (6 bases). The CDR3 loop spans 11 amino acids. V was pared by 1 base and J by 11 bases, with 11 bases between. Germline CDR1 and CDR2: GTSNPN and SVGIG (reference sequence). The DNA of the CDR3 is TGTGCCTGGAGTGACCGGGGGCAGGCTTTCTTT. Amino acid sequence: CAWSDRGQAFF.

The rearrangement uses TRBV7-8 and TRBJ2-7; either TRBD1 or TRBD2 may fit D (5 bases each). CDR3 length: 15 residues. Trimming removed 5 bases at V and 2 bases at J, with 16 bases between. Germline V gene sequence: CDR1 SGHVS, CDR2 FQNEAQ. CDR3 in amino acids: CASSPKTGTPYEQYF. Here the CDR3 DNA reads TGTGCCAGCAGCCCCAAAACCGGGACGCCCTACGAGCAGTACTTC. The variable domain in full, with the rest retrieved from reference TRBV7-8 and TRBJ2-7, is GAGVSQSPRYKVAKRGQDVALRCDPISGHVSLFWYQQALGQGPEFLTYFQNEAQLDKSGLPSDRFFAERPEGSVSTLKIQRTQQEDSAVYLCASSPKTGTPYEQYFGPGTRLTVT.

This clone was observed many times. The chain couples TRBV5-1 to TRBJ1-3; 8 bases fit TRBD1. Unmatched junction bases numbered 9, after V lost 5 bases and J lost 2 bases. The CDR3 is made up of 16 amino acids. Looked up from germline, CDR1 is SGHRS and CDR2 is YFSETQ. In nucleotides, the CDR3 is TGCGCCAGCAGTTCGAACCTACAGGGGGCTGGAAACACCATATATTTT. Residues: CASSSNLQGAGNTIYF.

Only a few counts were recorded for this clone. The chain is built from TRBV2 and TRBJ2-7, with TRBD1 matching over 8 bases. Germline assignment: CDR1 SNHLY and CDR2 FYNNEI. V was pared by 10 bases and J by 3 bases, with 14 bases of the junction left unmatched. This CDR3 comprises 15 residues. The CDR3: CAILLLGQDFYEQYF. DNA for the CDR3: TGTGCCATCCTTCTTTTGGGACAGGACTTCTACGAGCAGTACTTC.

This clone was counted once. The rearrangement uses TRBV7-7 and TRBJ2-2; D is perhaps TRBD2 (6 bases). This CDR3 comprises 15 residues. CDR1 SSHAT and CDR2 FNYEAQ come from the germline V gene (reference sequence). The V end was cut by 5 bases, the J end by 6 bases, with 16 bases between. The CDR3 region has the DNA TGTGCCAGCAGCCCGGGACTCGCGAGCGCCGGGGAGCTGTTTTTT. This encodes CASSPGLASAGELFF.

A remark on this clone: This could be a read error, since a much larger clone is one nucleotide away. The chain recombines TRBV29-1 with TRBJ1-1; no firm D call. Germline CDR1 and CDR2: SQVTM and ANQGSEA. CDR3 length: 13 amino acids. V lost 8 bases and J lost 0, with 13 bases in between. The CDR3, as DNA: TGCAGCACTCAACCGAGGATGAACACTGAAGCTTTCTTT. It specifies CSTQPRMNTEAFF.

A remark on this clone: One end of the junction is discordant with germline, which a read error may explain. The V call is TRBV6-1, the J call TRBJ2-2, with D tentatively TRBD2 (6 bases). The CDR3 is 15 amino acids. Germline V gene data show CDR1 as MNHNS and CDR2 as SASEGT. For the CDR3, the DNA is TGTGCCAGCAGTGGGCTAGCGTTTAACACCGGGGAGCTGTCTTTT. Encoded protein: CASSGLAFNTGELSF.

Ten or more counts support this clone. The rearrangement joins TRBV2 to TRBJ1-2; no reliable D call. The CDR3 loop spans 12 amino acids. Germline CDR1 SNHLY, CDR2 FYNNEI. Trimming took off 7 bases at V and 8 bases at J, with 14 bases between the two ends. Written as DNA, the CDR3 is TGTGCCAGCACCCTGGGGAGTTTCGGCTACACCTTC. Its translation: CASTLGSFGYTF.

Regarding this clone: It is likely a read error: a sequence one base away is far more abundant. This CDR3 is also generated by other DNA sequences in the sample. Written as DNA, the CDR3 is TGCGCCAGCAGTGGCCCTACTAGCGGAGACTCTAGCACAGATACGCAGTATTTT. Protein: CASSGPTSGDSSTDTQYF. The chain recombines TRBV2 with TRBJ2-3; TRBD2 aligns across 8 bases. This CDR3 has 18 amino acids. Germline loops: CDR1 SNHLY, CDR2 FYNNEI.

The chain uses TRBV11-2 and TRBJ2-7, with a tentative D call TRBD1 (6 bases). V was shortened by 5 bases and J by 6 bases, with 20 bases between the two germline ends. From germline, CDR1 is SGHAT and CDR2 FQNNGV. The CDR3 runs to 15 residues. Here the CDR3 reads CASSRVRGSDFEQYF. The CDR3 DNA reads TGTGCCAGCAGCCGAGTAAGGGGGAGTGACTTCGAGCAGTACTTC.

V and J are TRBV18 and TRBJ2-4, with TRBD2 matching over 8 bases. The germline V gene encodes CDR1 KGHSH and CDR2 LQKENI. V was clipped by 1 base and J by 3 bases; unmatched bases: 8. The length of the CDR3 is 17 residues. DNA for the CDR3: TGTGCCAGCTCACCACTAGGTAGCGGGGCCCACAAAAACATTCAGTACTTC. Translating gives CASSPLGSGAHKNIQYF. The full variable domain, completed using reference TRBV18 and TRBJ2-4, is NAGVMQNPRHLVRRRGQEARLRCSPMKGHSHVYWYRQLPEEGLKFMVYLQKENIIDESGMPKERFSAEFPKEGPSILRIQQVVRGDSAAYFCASSPLGSGAHKNIQYFGAGTRLSVL.

This chain uses TRBV18 with TRBJ2-7; D gene ambiguous. Trimming shortened V by 6 bases and J by 2 bases, and 17 bases separated the two germline ends. This CDR3 comprises 15 residues. CDR1 and CDR2 (germline): KGHSH, LQKENI. The CDR3 DNA is TGTGCCAGCTCCCTCGGGCAGGTGTCGACCTACGAGCAGTACTTC. Translated: CASSLGQVSTYEQYF.